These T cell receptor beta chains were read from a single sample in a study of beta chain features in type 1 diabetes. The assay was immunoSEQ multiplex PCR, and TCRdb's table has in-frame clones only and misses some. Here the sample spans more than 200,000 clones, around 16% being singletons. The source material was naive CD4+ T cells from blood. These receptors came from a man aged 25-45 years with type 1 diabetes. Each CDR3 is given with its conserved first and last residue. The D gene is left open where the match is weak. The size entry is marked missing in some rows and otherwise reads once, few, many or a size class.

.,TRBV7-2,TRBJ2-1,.,TGTGCCAGCAGCTCACTAGGGCCCAGAGAGCAGTTCTTC,CASSSLGPREQFF
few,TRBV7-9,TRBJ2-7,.,TGTGCCAGCACCAAGGGATCCCCCTCCTACGAGCAGTACTTC,CASTKGSPSYEQYF
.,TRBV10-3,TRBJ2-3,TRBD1,TGTGCCATCAGTGAAGGTGGGACAGGGGTGGATACGCAGTATTTT,CAISEGGTGVDTQYF
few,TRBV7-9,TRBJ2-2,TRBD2,TGTGCCAGCACCCTTAGCGGGTTCACCGGGGAGCTGTTTTTT,CASTLSGFTGELFF
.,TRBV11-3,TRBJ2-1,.,TGTGCCAGCAGCCCCGGACAGTGGGATGAGCAGTTCTTC,CASSPGQWDEQFF
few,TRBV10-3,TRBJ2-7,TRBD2,TGTGCCACCAAAGGAGCGGGGGGCTCCTACGAGCAGTACTTC,CATKGAGGSYEQYF
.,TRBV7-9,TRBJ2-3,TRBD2,TGTGCCAGCAGAGGGACTAGCGGGAGTGGGGATACGCAGTATTTT,CASRGTSGSGDTQYF
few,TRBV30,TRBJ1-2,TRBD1,TGTGCCTACTTTCGATTGGACAGGGTGAGGGGCTACACCTTC,CAYFRLDRVRGYTF
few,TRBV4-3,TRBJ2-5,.,TGCGCCAGCAGCCAAGATTGGGGGGCCGGGGAGACCCAGTACTTC,CASSQDWGAGETQYF
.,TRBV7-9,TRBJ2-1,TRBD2,TGTGCCAGCAGCCCCGGGGGTAGCGGGATGGCTGGTGAGCAGTTCTTC,CASSPGGSGMAGEQFF
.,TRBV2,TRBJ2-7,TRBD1,TGTGCCAGCAGCGCCTCCGGGACAGGTCAATACGAGCAGTACTTC,CASSASGTGQYEQYF
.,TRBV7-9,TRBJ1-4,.,TGTGCCAGCAGCTCCGCGGCGGGCCTGGGAGAGCAACTGTTTTTT,CASSSAAGLGEQLFF
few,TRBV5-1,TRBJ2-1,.,TGCGCCAGCAGCTTGTGGAAAGGGTCCAGCTCCTACAATGAGCAGTTCTTC,CASSLWKGSSSYNEQFF
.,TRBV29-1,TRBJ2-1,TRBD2,TGCAGCTCCCACGGGCCTAGCGGGAGACATGAGCAGTTCTTC,CSSHGPSGRHEQFF
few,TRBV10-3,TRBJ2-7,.,TGTGCCATCAGTGAGTCCGGCGGGCCGGAGCAGTACTTC,CAISESGGPEQYF
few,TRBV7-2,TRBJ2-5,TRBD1,TGTGCCAGCAGCTACGGACAGGCCCTCGAGACCCAGTACTTC,CASSYGQALETQYF
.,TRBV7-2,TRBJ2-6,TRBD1,TGTGCCAGCAGCTTAGTGGGGACAGCACTCTCTGGGGCCAACGTCCTGACTTTC,CASSLVGTALSGANVLTF
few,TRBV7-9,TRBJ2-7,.,TGTGCCAGCAGCTGGCTACAGGGAAGGGGCTACGAGCAGTACTTC,CASSWLQGRGYEQYF
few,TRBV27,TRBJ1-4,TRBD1,TGTGCCAGCAGTTTCCAGAGGGGGCAGGCTAATGAAAAACTGTTTTTT,CASSFQRGQANEKLFF
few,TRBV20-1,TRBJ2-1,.,TGCAGCAGGGGGGAGATAAGTGAGCAGTTCTTC,CSRGEISEQFF
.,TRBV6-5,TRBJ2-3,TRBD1,TGTGCCAGCAGTCGCCAACCAGGGGGTACGCAGTATTTT,CASSRQPGGTQYF
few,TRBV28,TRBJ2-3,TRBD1,TGTGCCAGTCAACAGGGGTGGGCGCAGTATTTT,CASQQGWAQYF
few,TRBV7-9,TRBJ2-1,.,TGTGCCAGCAGGTACTCCGGGGAAGGCAACAATGAGCAGTTCTTC,CASRYSGEGNNEQFF
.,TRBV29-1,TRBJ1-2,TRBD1,TGCAGCGCCGGGACAGGGGCGAGAGGCTACACCTTC,CSAGTGARGYTF
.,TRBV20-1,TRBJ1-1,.,TGCAGTGCAGTACGGAACACTGAAGCTTTCTTT,CSAVRNTEAFF
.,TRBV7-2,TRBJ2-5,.,TGTGCCAGCAGCTTACGTCCAGGCGCGCTCCAAGAGACCCAGTACTTC,CASSLRPGALQETQYF
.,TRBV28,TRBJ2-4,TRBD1,TGTGCCAGCAGCCCGGGACAGGGGGGAGGCATTCAGTACTTC,CASSPGQGGGIQYF
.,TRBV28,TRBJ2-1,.,TGTGCCAGCACCACCTCACAGGGAGGCTCCTACAATGAGCAGTTCTTC,CASTTSQGGSYNEQFF